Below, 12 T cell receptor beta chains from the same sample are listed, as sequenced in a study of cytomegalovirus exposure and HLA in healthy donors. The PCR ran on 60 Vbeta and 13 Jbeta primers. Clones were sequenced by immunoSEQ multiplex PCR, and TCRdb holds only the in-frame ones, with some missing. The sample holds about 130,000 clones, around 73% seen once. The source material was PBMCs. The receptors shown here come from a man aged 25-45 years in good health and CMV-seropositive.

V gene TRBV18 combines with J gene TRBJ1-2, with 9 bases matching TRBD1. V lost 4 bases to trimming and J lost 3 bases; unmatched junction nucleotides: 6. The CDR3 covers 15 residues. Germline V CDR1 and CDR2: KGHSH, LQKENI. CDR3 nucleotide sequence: TGTGCCAGCTCACGGACGACAGGGGGGGACTATGGCTACACCTTC. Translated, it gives CASSRTTGGDYGYTF.

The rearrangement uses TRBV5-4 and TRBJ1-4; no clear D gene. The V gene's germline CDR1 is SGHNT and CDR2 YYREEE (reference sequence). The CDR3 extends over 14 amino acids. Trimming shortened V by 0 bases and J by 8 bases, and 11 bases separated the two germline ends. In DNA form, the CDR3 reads TGTGCCAGCAGCTTGGACGTTCTCGGGGAAAAACTGTTTTTT. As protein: CASSLDVLGEKLFF.

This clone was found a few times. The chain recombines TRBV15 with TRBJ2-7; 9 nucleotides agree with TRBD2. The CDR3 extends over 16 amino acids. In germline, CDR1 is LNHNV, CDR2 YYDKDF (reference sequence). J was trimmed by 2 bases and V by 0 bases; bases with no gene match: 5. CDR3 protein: CATSRELAGTTYEQYF. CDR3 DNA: TGTGCCACCAGCAGAGAGCTAGCGGGAACAACCTACGAGCAGTACTTC. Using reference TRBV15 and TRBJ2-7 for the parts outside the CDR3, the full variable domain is DAMVIQNPRYQVTQFGKPVTLSCSQTLNHNVMYWYQQKSSQAPKLLFHYYDKDFNNEADTPDNFQSRRPNTSFCFLDIRSPGLGDTAMYLCATSRELAGTTYEQYFGPGTRLTVT.

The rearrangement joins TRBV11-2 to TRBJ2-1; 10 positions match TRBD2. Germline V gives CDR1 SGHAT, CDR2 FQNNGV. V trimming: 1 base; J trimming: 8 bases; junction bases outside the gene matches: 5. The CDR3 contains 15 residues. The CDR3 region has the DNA TGTGCCAGCAGCTTAGGGGCTAGCGGGAGTGATGAGCAGTTCTTC. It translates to CASSLGASGSDEQFF. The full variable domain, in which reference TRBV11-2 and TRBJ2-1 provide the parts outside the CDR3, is EAGVAQSPRYKIIEKRQSVAFWCNPISGHATLYWYQQILGQGPKLLIQFQNNGVVDDSQLPKDRFSAERLKGVDSTLKIQPAKLEDSAVYLCASSLGASGSDEQFFGPGTRLTVL.

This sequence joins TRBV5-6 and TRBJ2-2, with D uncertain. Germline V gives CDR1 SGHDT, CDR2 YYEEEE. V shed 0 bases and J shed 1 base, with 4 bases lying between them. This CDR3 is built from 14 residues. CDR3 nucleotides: TGTGCCAGCAGCTTGGCAGGGAACACCGGGGAGCTGTTTTTT. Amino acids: CASSLAGNTGELFF.

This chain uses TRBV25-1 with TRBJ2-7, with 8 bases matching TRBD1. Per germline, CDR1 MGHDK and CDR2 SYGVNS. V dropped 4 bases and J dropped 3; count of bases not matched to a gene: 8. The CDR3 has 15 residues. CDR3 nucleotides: TGTGCCAGCAGTGCAAAGCGGACAGGGAACTACGAGCAGTACTTC. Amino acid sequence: CASSAKRTGNYEQYF.

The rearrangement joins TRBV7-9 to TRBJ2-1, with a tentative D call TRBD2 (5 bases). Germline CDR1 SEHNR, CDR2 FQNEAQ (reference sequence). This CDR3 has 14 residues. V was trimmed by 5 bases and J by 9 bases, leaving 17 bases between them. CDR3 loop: CASSRQTSLGEQFF. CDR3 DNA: TGTGCCAGCAGCCGCCAAACTAGTCTAGGTGAGCAGTTCTTC.

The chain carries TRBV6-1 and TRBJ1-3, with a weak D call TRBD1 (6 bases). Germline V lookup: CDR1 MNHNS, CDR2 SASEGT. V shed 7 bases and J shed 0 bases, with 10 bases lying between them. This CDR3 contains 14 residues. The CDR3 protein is CASNTGSSGNTIYF. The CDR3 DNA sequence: TGTGCCAGCAACACAGGGTCCTCTGGAAACACCATATATTTT.

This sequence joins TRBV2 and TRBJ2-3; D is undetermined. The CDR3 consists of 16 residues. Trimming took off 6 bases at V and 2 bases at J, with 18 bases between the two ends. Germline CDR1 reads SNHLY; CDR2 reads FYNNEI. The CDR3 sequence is CASRPYRRVNTDTQYF. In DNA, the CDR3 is TGTGCCAGCAGGCCATACCGCCGGGTCAACACAGATACGCAGTATTTT.

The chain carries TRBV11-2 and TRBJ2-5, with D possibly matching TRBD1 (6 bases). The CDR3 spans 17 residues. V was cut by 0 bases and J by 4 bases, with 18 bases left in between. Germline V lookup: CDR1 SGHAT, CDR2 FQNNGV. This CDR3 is CASSLDIQGFRVETQYF. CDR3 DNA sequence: TGTGCCAGCAGCTTAGATATACAGGGTTTTCGGGTAGAGACCCAGTACTTC. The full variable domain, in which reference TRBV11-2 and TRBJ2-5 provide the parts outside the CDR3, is EAGVAQSPRYKIIEKRQSVAFWCNPISGHATLYWYQQILGQGPKLLIQFQNNGVVDDSQLPKDRFSAERLKGVDSTLKIQPAKLEDSAVYLCASSLDIQGFRVETQYFGPGTRLLVL.

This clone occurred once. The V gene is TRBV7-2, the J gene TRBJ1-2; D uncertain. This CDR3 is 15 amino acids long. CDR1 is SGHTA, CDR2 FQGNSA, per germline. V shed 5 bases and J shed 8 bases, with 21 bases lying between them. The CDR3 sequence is CASSTVVSETLGYTF. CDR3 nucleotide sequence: TGTGCCAGCAGCACAGTAGTGTCGGAAACCCTAGGCTACACCTTC.

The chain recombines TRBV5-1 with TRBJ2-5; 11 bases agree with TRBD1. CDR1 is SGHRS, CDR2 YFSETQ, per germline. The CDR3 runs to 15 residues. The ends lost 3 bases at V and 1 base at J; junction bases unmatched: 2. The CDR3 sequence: CASSSGTGGQETQYF. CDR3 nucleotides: TGCGCCAGCAGCTCCGGGACAGGGGGCCAAGAGACCCAGTACTTC.